A selection of T cell receptor beta chains follows, all from one sample in a study of T cells in tumors after PD-1 blockade. Sequenced by immunoSEQ multiplex PCR; TCRdb stores in-frame clones only, minus some. The sample contains 45,000 to 60,000 clones, 81% of which appear only once. The material sequenced was PBMCs, taken before anti-PD-1 treatment. The origin of the receptors is a human donor with basal cell carcinoma. The CDR3 runs from the conserved cysteine through the conserved F or W. D genes are given only for firm matches. Not every row has a clone size; where given, it reads once, few, many or a size class.

CDR3aa	CDR3nt	d_gene	abundance	j_gene	v_gene
CASSIVGGPPNEQYF	TGTGCCAGTAGTATAGTCGGGGGGCCTCCCAACGAGCAGTACTTC	.	.	TRBJ2-7	TRBV19
CASSPDPGGWAPEQYF	TGTGCCAGCAGCCCCGATCCGGGGGGCTGGGCCCCAGAGCAGTACTTC	.	.	TRBJ2-7	TRBV3-1/TRBV3-2
CASSPTGLLGYTF	TGTGCCAGCAGCCCGACAGGGTTGCTAGGCTACACCTTC	TRBD1	.	TRBJ1-2	TRBV5-5
CATSRDRANYGYTF	TGTGCCACCAGCAGAGATCGAGCTAACTATGGCTACACCTTC	.	once	TRBJ1-2	TRBV15
CASSQYLGQKAESSGANVLTF	TGCGCCAGCAGCCAATACCTTGGACAGAAGGCTGAAAGCTCTGGGGCCAACGTCCTGACTTTC	.	once	TRBJ2-6	TRBV4-1
CATSRDLVAYEQYF	TGTGCCACCAGCAGAGATCTCGTTGCCTACGAGCAGTACTTC	.	.	TRBJ2-7	TRBV15
CASSFGGDLSYEQYF	TGTGCCAGCAGCTTTGGGGGGGACCTCTCCTACGAGCAGTACTTC	TRBD2	.	TRBJ2-7	TRBV11-3
CASTRTGDSPLHF	TGTGCCAGCACCAGGACAGGGGATTCACCCCTCCACTTT	TRBD1	.	TRBJ1-6	TRBV2
CASSQVGQGGYTF	TGCGCCAGCAGCCAAGTGGGACAAGGAGGCTACACCTTC	.	.	TRBJ1-2	TRBV4-1
CATSDLTVGQHTGELFF	TGTGCCACCAGTGATTTAACCGTGGGACAGCACACCGGGGAGCTGTTTTTT	TRBD1	.	TRBJ2-2	TRBV24-1
CASSLASGARGGTQYF	TGTGCCAGCAGCTTAGCCTCCGGGGCCAGGGGAGGCACGCAGTATTTT	.	.	TRBJ2-3	TRBV7-6
CASSSRVRGTYEQYF	TGTGCCAGCAGTTCCCGCGTGAGAGGCACCTACGAGCAGTACTTC	.	.	TRBJ2-7	TRBV2
CASSSGQGAYEKLFF	TGCGCCAGCAGCTCCGGACAGGGGGCTTATGAAAAACTGTTTTTT	TRBD1	.	TRBJ1-4	TRBV5-1
CASSGGGAPKSGETQYF	TGCGCCAGCAGCGGGGGGGGCGCCCCGAAGTCGGGAGAGACCCAGTACTTC	.	.	TRBJ2-5	TRBV5-1
CASSLIGNSPLHF	TGTGCCAGCAGCTTAATAGGGAATTCACCCCTCCACTTT	.	.	TRBJ1-6	TRBV7-8
CATLAGGQETQYF	TGTGCCACCTTAGCGGGGGGCCAAGAGACCCAGTACTTC	TRBD2	.	TRBJ2-5	TRBV12-3/TRBV12-4
CASRTPGTANYEQYF	TGTGCCAGCAGGACCCCCGGGACAGCTAACTACGAGCAGTACTTC	TRBD1	.	TRBJ2-7	TRBV6-5
CAWSVPKTWGAPSSYNSPLHF	TGTGCCTGGAGTGTCCCCAAGACATGGGGAGCCCCCAGCTCCTATAATTCACCCCTCCACTTT	.	.	TRBJ1-6	TRBV30
CASSLEGYGYTF	TGTGCCAGCAGTCTCGAGGGCTATGGCTACACCTTC	.	.	TRBJ1-2	TRBV2
CASSRQSTDTQYF	TGCGCCAGCAGCCGACAGAGCACAGATACGCAGTATTTT	.	.	TRBJ2-3	TRBV5-1
CASSLGGTGRAFF	TGTGCCAGCAGCTTGGGAGGGACAGGGAGGGCTTTCTTT	TRBD1	.	TRBJ1-1	TRBV5-4
CASKTVRTEAFF	TGTGCCTCTAAAACGGTTAGGACTGAAGCTTTCTTT	.	.	TRBJ1-1	TRBV7-9
CASSLAEPKYNEQFF	TGCGCCAGCAGCTTGGCGGAACCTAAATACAATGAGCAGTTCTTC	.	.	TRBJ2-1	TRBV5-1
CASSRQGASGYTF	TGTGCCAGCTCCAGACAGGGGGCATCCGGCTACACCTTC	TRBD1	.	TRBJ1-2	TRBV5-4
CASSSPLGLASTREQFF	TGTGCCAGCAGCTCCCCCCTGGGACTAGCTAGTACAAGGGAGCAGTTCTTC	TRBD2	.	TRBJ2-1	TRBV11-3
CASSVAGGSYEQYF	TGTGCCAGCAGTGTAGCGGGGGGGTCTTACGAGCAGTACTTC	TRBD2	.	TRBJ2-7	TRBV2
CASSSYAGLMFF	TGTGCCAGCAGCTCCTATGCAGGGTTAATGTTTTTT	.	.	TRBJ1-4	TRBV7-6
CASSQGASGTGELFF	TGTGCCAGCAGCCAAGGGGCTAGCGGCACCGGGGAGCTGTTTTTT	TRBD2	.	TRBJ2-2	TRBV3-1/TRBV3-2
CASSAHRVNTEAFF	TGTGCCAGCAGCGCCCACAGGGTAAACACTGAAGCTTTCTTT	.	once	TRBJ1-1	TRBV9
CAWSREDYGYTF	TGTGCCTGGAGTCGGGAGGACTATGGCTACACCTTC	.	.	TRBJ1-2	TRBV30
CASSNHKDRMNTEAFF	TGTGCCAGCAGCAACCACAAGGACAGGATGAACACTGAAGCTTTCTTT	TRBD1	.	TRBJ1-1	TRBV9
CASRTMDSPLHF	TGCGCCAGCAGGACAATGGATTCACCCCTCCACTTT	.	.	TRBJ1-6	TRBV5-1
CASGAGGNEQFF	TGTGCCTCCGGGGCAGGGGGGAATGAGCAGTTCTTC	.	.	TRBJ2-1	TRBV10-3
CASSEGSLTNYGYTF	TGTGCCAGCAGTGAAGGCAGCTTAACTAACTATGGCTACACCTTC	.	.	TRBJ1-2	TRBV6-1
CASSPRAGRDTEAFF	TGTGCCAGCAGCCCTCGGGCAGGGAGGGACACTGAAGCTTTCTTT	.	few	TRBJ1-1	TRBV3-1/TRBV3-2
CAWVNAGYGYTF	TGTGCCTGGGTAAACGCCGGCTATGGCTACACCTTC	.	.	TRBJ1-2	TRBV30
CASSDGEAGGYNEQFF	TGTGCCAGCAGTGACGGTGAAGCGGGGGGGTACAATGAGCAGTTCTTC	TRBD2	.	TRBJ2-1	TRBV6-4
CASRAGNTGELFF	TGCGCCAGCAGAGCGGGGAACACCGGGGAGCTGTTTTTT	.	.	TRBJ2-2	TRBV5-1
CASREAAYTDTQYF	TGTGCCAGTAGGGAGGCAGCCTACACAGATACGCAGTATTTT	.	.	TRBJ2-3	TRBV19
CASSLVFSGGLNEQFF	TGTGCCAGCAGCTTAGTATTCAGCGGGGGGCTCAATGAGCAGTTCTTC	TRBD2	.	TRBJ2-1	TRBV7-2
CASSYFTGVNTGELFF	TGTGCCAGCAGTTACTTCACGGGGGTAAACACCGGGGAGCTGTTTTTT	.	.	TRBJ2-2	TRBV6-5